This TCR beta chain was captured by sequencing in a study of blood T cell repertoires in COVID-19. Study information: Samples of COVID-19 (acute and convalescent) were obtained from the United States, Italy and Spain.

Authors' processing steps: Amplification with reference gene primers provided the estimates of nucleated cell counts. TCRdb keeps only in-frame clones here, not all; method: immunoSEQ multiplex PCR. That table supplies the V and J calls and clone size; D and trimming were determined from the DNA. Of around 300,000 clones in the sample, about 87% are singletons; the top ten hold around 5%. Trimming took 6 bases from V and 4 from J, leaving 11 bases between them. The CDR3 loop spans 13 amino acids. The germline V gene encodes CDR1 MNHEY and CDR2 SVGAGI. The rearrangement uses TRBV6-5 and TRBJ2-3; D is possibly TRBD1 (6 bases). This clonotype was obtained from a man aged 30 to 45 who had recovered from COVID-19. The sample consisted of PBMCs or T cells enriched from blood (not recorded which). Written as DNA, the CDR3 is TGTGCCAGCAGCGATTACAGGGCAGATACGCAGTATTTT. It translates to CASSDYRADTQYF.